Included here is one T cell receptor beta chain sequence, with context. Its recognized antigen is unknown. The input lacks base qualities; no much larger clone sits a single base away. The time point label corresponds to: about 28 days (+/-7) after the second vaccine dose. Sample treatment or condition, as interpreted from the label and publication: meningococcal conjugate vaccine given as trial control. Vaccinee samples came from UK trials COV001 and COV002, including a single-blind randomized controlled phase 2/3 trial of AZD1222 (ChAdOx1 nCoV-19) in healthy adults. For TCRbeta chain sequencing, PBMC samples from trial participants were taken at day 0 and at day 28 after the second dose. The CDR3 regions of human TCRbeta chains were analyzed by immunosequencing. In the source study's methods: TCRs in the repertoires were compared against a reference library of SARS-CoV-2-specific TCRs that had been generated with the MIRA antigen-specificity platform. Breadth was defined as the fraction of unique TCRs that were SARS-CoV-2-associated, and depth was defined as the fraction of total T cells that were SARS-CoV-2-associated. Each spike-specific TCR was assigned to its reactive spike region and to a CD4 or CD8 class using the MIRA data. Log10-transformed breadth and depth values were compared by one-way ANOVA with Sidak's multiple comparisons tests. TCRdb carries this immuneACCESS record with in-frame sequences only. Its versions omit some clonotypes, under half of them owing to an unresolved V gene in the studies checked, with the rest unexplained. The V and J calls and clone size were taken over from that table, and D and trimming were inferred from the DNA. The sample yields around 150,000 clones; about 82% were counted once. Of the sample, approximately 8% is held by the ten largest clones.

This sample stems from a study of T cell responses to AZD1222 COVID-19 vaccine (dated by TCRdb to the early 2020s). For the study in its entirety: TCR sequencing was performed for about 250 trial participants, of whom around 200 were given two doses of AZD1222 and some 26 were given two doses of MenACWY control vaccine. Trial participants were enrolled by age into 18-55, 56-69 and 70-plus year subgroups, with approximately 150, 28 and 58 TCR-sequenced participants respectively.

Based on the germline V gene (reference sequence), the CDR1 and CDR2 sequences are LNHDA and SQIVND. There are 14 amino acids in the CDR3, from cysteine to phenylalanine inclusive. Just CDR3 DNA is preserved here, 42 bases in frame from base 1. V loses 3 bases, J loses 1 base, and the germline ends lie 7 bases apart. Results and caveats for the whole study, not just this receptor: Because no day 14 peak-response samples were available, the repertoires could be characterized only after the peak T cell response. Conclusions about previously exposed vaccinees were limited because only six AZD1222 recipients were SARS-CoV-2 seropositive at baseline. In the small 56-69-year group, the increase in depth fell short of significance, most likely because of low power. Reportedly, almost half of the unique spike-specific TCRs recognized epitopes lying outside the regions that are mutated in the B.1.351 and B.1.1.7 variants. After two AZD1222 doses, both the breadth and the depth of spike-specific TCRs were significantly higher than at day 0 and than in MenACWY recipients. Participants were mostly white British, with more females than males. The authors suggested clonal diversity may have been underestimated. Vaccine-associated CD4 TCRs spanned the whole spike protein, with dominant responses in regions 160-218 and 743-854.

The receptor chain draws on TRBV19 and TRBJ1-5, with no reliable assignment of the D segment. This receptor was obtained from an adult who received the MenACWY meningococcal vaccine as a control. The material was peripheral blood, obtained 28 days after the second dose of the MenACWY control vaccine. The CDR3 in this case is CASSITTSNQPQHF. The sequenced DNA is TGTGCCAGTAGTATCACGACCAGCAATCAGCCCCAGCATTTT.